This TCR beta chain appears in the sequencing data of a study of tissue T cells after allogeneic stem cell transplantation. The table lists this clone with a few counts. Its antigen remains unidentified. Mouse germline and gene names are used. Coverage ceases 1 residue before the CDR3 finishes, and the germline J gene fills in the end. TCRdb keeps only in-frame clones here, not all; method: immunoSEQ multiplex PCR. The sample has about 7,800 clones, roughly 51% seen once. The CDR3 length is 15 residues. Whole-study findings and limits: This small cohort was clinically heterogeneous, and sampling depth was a limitation. In patients and mice, blood and spleen missed much of tissue repertoire. Shared clones across patients were few; motif clustering revealed tissue-specific shared signatures.

The sample's time point: mouse harvest day 7 after allogeneic transplant. Mouse grafts combined 10^7 T-cell-depleted bone marrow cells with 10^6 splenic CD5+ T cells. This TCR was recovered from a female BALB/c mouse given C57BL/6 T cells with graft-versus-host disease after an allogeneic hematopoietic cell transplant. Sequences were obtained from gut tissue. The V and J genes are TRBV22 and TRBJ1-3; the D call of TRBD1 is as the table states it, not checked on the DNA. TRBV22 is a listed pseudogene. CDR3 bases read: TGTGCCAGCAGGGGACAGGGGGCGCTTGGAAATACGCTCTAT. Translated, it gives CASRGQGALGNTLY. The whole CDR3 protein reads CASRGQGALGNTLYF.